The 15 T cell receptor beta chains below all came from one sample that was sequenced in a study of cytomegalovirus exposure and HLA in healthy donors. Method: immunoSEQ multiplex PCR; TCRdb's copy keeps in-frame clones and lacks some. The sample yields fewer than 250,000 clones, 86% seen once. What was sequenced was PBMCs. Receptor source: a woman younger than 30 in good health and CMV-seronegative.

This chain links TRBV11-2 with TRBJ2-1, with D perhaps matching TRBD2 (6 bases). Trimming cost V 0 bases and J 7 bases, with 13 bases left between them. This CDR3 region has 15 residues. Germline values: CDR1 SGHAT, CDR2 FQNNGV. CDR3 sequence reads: CASSLDPAGENEQFF. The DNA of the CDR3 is TGTGCCAGCAGCTTAGACCCAGCGGGCGAAAATGAGCAGTTCTTC.

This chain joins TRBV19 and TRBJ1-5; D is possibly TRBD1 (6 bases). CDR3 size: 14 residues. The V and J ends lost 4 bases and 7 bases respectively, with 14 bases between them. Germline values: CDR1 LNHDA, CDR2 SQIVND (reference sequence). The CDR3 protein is CASSTSGVAQPQHF. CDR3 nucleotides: TGTGCCAGTAGTACATCAGGGGTGGCACAGCCCCAGCATTTT.

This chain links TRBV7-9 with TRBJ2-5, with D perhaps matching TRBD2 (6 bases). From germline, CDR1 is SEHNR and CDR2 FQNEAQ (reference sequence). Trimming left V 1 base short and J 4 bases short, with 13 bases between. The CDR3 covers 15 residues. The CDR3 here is CASSLGQGGRETQYF. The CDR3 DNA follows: TGTGCCAGCAGCTTAGGGCAGGGAGGAAGAGAGACCCAGTACTTC.

CDR3 in DNA: TGTGCCAGCAGCTTGTCTGACAGTCGCTATGGCTACACCTTC. Amino acids: CASSLSDSRYGYTF. The rearrangement uses TRBV5-6 and TRBJ1-2; possibly TRBD1 for D (5 bases). From germline, CDR1 is SGHDT and CDR2 YYEEEE. The V end lost 1 base, the J end lost 4 bases, and 11 bases lay between the germline ends. This CDR3 contains 14 residues.

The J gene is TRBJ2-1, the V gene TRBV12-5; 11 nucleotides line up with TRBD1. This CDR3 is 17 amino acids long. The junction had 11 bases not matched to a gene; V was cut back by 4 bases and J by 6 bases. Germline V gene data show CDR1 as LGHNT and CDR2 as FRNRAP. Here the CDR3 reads CASGSFFTGTGGNEQFF. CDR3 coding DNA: TGTGCTAGTGGTTCGTTTTTTACCGGGACAGGGGGCAATGAGCAGTTCTTC.

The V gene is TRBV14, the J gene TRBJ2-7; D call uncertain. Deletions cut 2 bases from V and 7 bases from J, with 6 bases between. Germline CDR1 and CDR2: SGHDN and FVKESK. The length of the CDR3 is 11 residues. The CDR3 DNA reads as TGTGCCAGCAGCCAACGGGTAGAGCAGTACTTC. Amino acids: CASSQRVEQYF. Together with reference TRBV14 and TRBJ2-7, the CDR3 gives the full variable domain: EAGVTQFPSHSVIEKGQTVTLRCDPISGHDNLYWYRRVMGKEIKFLLHFVKESKQDESGMPNNRFLAERTGGTYSTLKVQPAELEDSGVYFCASSQRVEQYFGPGTRLTVT.

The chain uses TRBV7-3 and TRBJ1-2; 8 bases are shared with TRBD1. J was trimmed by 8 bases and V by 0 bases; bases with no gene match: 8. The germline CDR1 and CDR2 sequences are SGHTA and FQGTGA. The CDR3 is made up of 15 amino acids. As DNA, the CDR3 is TGTGCCAGCAGCTTAACCTCGGCAGGGGGCTTCGGCTACACCTTC. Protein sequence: CASSLTSAGGFGYTF.

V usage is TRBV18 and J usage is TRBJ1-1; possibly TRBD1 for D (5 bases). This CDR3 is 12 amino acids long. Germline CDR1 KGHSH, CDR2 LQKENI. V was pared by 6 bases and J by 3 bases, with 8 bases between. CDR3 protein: CASSGGDTEAFF. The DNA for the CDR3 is TGTGCCAGCTCCGGGGGGGACACTGAAGCTTTCTTT.

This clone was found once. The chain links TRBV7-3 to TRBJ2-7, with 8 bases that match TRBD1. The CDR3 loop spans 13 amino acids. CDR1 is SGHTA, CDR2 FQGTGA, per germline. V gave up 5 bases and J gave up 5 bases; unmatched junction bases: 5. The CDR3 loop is CASSRTGRNEQYF. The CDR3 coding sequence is TGTGCCAGCAGCCGGACAGGGAGGAACGAGCAGTACTTC.

The CDR3, as DNA: TGCGCCAGCAGCCAAGACTTCAGGGGTAGAGCTTTCTTT. It yields the protein CASSQDFRGRAFF. The chain recombines TRBV4-1 with TRBJ1-1; D may be TRBD1 (6 bases). The germline V gene encodes CDR1 MGHRA and CDR2 YSYEKL. This CDR3 comprises 13 residues. V lost 0 bases to trimming and J lost 10 bases, with 12 bases between them.

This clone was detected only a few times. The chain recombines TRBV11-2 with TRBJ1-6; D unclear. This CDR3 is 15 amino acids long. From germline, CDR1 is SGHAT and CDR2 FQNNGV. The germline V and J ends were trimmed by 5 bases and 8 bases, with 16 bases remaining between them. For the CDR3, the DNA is TGTGCCAGCAGCCCGTCGGCCTTCGGGGATTCACCCCTCCACTTT. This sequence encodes CASSPSAFGDSPLHF.

CDR3 nucleotide sequence: TGTGCCAGCAGCTTGGCAGGGAACACTGAAGCTTTCTTT. Translation gives CASSLAGNTEAFF. The rearrangement links TRBV5-4 to TRBJ1-1; D gene unclear. V shed 0 bases and J shed 1 base, with 4 bases lying between them. The CDR3 loop spans 13 amino acids. CDR1 SGHNT and CDR2 YYREEE come from the germline V gene (reference sequence).

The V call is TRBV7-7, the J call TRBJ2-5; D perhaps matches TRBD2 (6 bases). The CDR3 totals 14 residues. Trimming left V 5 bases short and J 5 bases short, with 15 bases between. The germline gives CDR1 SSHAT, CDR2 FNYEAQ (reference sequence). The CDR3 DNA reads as TGTGCCAGCAGCCCCCGACTAGTTGAGGAGACCCAGTACTTC. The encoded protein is CASSPRLVEETQYF.

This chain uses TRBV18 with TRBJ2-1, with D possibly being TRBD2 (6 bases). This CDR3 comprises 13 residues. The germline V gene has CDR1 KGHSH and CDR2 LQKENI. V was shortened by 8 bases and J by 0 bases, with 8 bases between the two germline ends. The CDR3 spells CASTGSSYNEQFF. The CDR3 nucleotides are TGTGCCAGCACCGGGAGCTCCTACAATGAGCAGTTCTTC. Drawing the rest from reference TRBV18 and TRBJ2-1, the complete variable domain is NAGVMQNPRHLVRRRGQEARLRCSPMKGHSHVYWYRQLPEEGLKFMVYLQKENIIDESGMPKERFSAEFPKEGPSILRIQQVVRGDSAAYFCASTGSSYNEQFFGPGTRLTVL.

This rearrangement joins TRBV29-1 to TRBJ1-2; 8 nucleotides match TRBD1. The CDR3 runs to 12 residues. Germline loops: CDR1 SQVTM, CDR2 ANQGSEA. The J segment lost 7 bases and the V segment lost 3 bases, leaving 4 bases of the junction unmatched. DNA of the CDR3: TGCAGCGTTGAGACAGGGGCAATTGGCTACACCTTC. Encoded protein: CSVETGAIGYTF.